The 11 T cell receptor beta chains in this list originate from one sample, sequenced in a study of blood T cell repertoires in COVID-19. Some clones are missing from TCRdb's copy, which holds only in-frame ones; the method was immunoSEQ multiplex PCR. In the table there are a few hundred thousand clones, about 85% of which are singletons. The sequenced material came from peripheral blood. The receptor set was obtained from a man aged 45-65 years who had recovered from COVID-19.

V is TRBV5-1 and J is TRBJ2-7, with a possible D match to TRBD1 (6 bases). Trimming left V 0 bases short and J 6 bases short, with 19 bases between. The CDR3 loop spans 16 amino acids. Per the germline V gene, CDR1 is SGHRS and CDR2 is YFSETQ. CDR3 residues: CASSLEQGEVFSEQYF. The CDR3 coding sequence is TGCGCCAGCAGCTTGGAACAGGGTGAGGTTTTTTCCGAGCAGTACTTC. Based on the CDR3 plus reference TRBV5-1 and TRBJ2-7, the full variable domain is KAGVTQTPRYLIKTRGQQVTLSCSPISGHRSVSWYQQTPGQGLQFLFEYFSETQRNKGNFPGRFSGRQFSNSRSEMNVSTLELGDSALYLCASSLEQGEVFSEQYFGPGTRLTVT.

This chain connects TRBV12-3 or TRBV12-4 to TRBJ2-5; D remains ambiguous. V lost 9 bases and J 5 bases, leaving 10 bases between the germline ends. This CDR3 region has 11 residues. The CDR3 reads CASKNSETQYF. The CDR3 DNA reads TGTGCCAGTAAAAACTCGGAGACCCAGTACTTC.

J is TRBJ2-7 and V is TRBV6-6; 12 nucleotides align to TRBD2. With V trimmed by 6 bases and J by 5 bases, 2 bases remained unmatched. Germline V lookup: CDR1 MNHNY, CDR2 SVGAGI (reference sequence). CDR3 length equals 13 residues. CDR3 in amino acids: CASRRLAGDEQYF. The DNA for the CDR3 is TGTGCCAGCAGGCGACTAGCGGGAGACGAGCAGTACTTC.

DNA of the CDR3: TGTGCCAGCAGCCTACTAGTCAATGAGCAGTTCTTC. This translates into CASSLLVNEQFF. The chain joins TRBV28 to TRBJ2-1; TRBD2 might be the D (5 bases). The germline V gene encodes CDR1 MDHEN and CDR2 SYDVKM. The CDR3 runs 12 residues. Deletions cut 6 bases from V and 6 bases from J, with 9 bases between.

V gene TRBV4-2 combines with J gene TRBJ2-3; no clear D gene. V was trimmed by 1 base and J by 8 bases, leaving 19 bases between them. This CDR3 region has 16 residues. Germline V gene data show CDR1 as LGHNA and CDR2 as YNFKEQ. This chain's CDR3 is CASSQGVSQAQGTQYF. CDR3 DNA sequence: TGTGCCAGCAGCCAAGGAGTGTCCCAGGCACAAGGTACGCAGTATTTT.

This clone was detected a few times. This sequence joins TRBV19 and TRBJ1-1; D gene ambiguous. The CDR3 consists of 12 residues. The V gene's germline CDR1 is LNHDA and CDR2 SQIVND (reference sequence). Trimming cost V 5 bases and J 1 base, with 5 bases left between them. CDR3: CASSFRNTEAFF. The DNA of the CDR3 is TGTGCCAGTAGTTTCAGGAACACTGAAGCTTTCTTT.

The genes are TRBV11-2 and TRBJ2-3; D remains unclear. V was shortened by 7 bases and J by 2 bases, with 7 bases between the two germline ends. CDR3 length: 12 residues. CDR1 is SGHAT, CDR2 FQNNGV, per germline. The CDR3 DNA follows: TGTGCCAGCACCCCTTACACAGATACGCAGTATTTT. Translating gives CASTPYTDTQYF.

This clone has a single count. This CDR3 is CASSPLPPGNIQPQHF. In nucleotides, the CDR3 is TGTGCCAGCTCACCACTGCCTCCGGGAAATATCCAGCCCCAGCATTTT. The genes are TRBV18 and TRBJ1-5; D uncertain. CDR1 and CDR2 from the germline V gene are KGHSH and LQKENI. CDR3 length: 16 residues. Trimming stripped 1 base from V and 7 bases from J, with 17 bases between.

The V gene is TRBV5-4, the J gene TRBJ2-7; 7 bases are a match to TRBD2. Looked up from germline, CDR1 is SGHNT and CDR2 is YYREEE (reference sequence). This CDR3 comprises 15 residues. The V and J ends lost 3 bases and 4 bases, in that order; junction bases with no gene match: 10. The chain's CDR3 is CASSSEGGRAYEQYF. The CDR3 DNA follows: TGTGCCAGCAGCTCCGAGGGCGGGAGAGCTTACGAGCAGTACTTC.

As regards this clone: One junction end does not reproduce the germline sequence, and a read error may be involved. V and J are TRBV28 and TRBJ1-6; 7 nucleotides line up with TRBD1. The CDR3 is made up of 15 amino acids. Germline loops: CDR1 MDHEN, CDR2 SYDVKM. The CDR3 loop is CASTDRASSNSPLHF. The DNA for the CDR3 is TGTGCCAGCACCGACAGGGCTTCCTCTAATTCACCCCTCCACTTT.

This chain links TRBV5-1 with TRBJ2-3; 11 bases map to TRBD1. The junction had 5 bases not matched to a gene; V was cut back by 4 bases and J by 10 bases. Per germline, CDR1 SGHRS and CDR2 YFSETQ. The CDR3 covers 13 residues. The chain's CDR3 is CASSPGQGVAQYF. The DNA of the CDR3 is TGCGCCAGCAGCCCGGGACAGGGGGTTGCGCAGTATTTT.